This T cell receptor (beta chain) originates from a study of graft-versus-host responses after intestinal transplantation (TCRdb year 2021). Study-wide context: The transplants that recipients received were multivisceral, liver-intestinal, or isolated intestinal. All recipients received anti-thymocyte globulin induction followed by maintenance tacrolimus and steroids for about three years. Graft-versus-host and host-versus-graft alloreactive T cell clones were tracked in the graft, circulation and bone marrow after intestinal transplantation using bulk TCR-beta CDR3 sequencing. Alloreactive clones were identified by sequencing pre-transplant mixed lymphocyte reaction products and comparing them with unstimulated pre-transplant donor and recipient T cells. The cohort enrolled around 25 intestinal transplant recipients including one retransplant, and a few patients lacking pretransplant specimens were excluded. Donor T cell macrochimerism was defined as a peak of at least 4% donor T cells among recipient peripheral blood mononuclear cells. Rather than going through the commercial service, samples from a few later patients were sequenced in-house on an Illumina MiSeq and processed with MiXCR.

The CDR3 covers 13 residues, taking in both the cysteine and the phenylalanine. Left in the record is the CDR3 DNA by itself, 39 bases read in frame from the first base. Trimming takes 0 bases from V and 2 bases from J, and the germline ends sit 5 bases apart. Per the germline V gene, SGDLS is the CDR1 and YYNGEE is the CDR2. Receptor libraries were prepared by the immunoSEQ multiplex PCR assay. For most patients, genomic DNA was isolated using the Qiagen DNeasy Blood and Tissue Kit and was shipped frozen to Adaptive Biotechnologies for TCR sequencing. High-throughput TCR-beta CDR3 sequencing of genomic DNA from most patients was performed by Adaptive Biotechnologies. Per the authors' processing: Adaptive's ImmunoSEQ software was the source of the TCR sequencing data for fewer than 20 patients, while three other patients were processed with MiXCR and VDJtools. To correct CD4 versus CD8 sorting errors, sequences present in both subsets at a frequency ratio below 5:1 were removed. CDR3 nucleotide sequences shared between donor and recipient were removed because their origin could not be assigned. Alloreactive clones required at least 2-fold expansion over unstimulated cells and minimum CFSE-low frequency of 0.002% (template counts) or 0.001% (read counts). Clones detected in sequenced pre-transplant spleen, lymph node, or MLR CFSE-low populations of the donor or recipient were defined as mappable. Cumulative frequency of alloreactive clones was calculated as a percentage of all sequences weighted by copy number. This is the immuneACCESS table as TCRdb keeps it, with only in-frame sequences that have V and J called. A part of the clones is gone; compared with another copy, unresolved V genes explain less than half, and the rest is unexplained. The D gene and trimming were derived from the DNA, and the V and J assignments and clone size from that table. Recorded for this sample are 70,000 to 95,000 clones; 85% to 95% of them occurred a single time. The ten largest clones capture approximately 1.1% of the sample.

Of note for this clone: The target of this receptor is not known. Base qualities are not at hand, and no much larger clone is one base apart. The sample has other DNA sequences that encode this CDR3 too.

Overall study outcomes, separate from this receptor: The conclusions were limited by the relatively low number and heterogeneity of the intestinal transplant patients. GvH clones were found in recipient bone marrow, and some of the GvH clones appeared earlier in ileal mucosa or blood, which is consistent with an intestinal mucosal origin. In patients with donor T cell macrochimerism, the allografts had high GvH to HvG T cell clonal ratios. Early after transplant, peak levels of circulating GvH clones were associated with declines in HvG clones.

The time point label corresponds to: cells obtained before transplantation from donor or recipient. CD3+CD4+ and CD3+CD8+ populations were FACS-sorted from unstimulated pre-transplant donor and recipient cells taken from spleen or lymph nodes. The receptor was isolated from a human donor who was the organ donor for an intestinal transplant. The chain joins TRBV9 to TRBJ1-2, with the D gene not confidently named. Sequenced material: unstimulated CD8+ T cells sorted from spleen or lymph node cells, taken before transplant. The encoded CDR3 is CASSVGGNYGYTF. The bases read TGTGCCAGCAGCGTAGGAGGGAACTATGGCTACACCTTC.